This is a list of T cell receptor beta chains from one sample in a study of metastatic and nonmetastatic thyroid tumors. TCRdb re-analyzed the PCR reads through MiXCR. The sample yields tens of thousands of clones, roughly 12% seen once. The sample consisted of blood. The receptors here all came from a male donor with papillary thyroid cancer or a benign thyroid nodule (not recorded which). Some clones in this sample may be carry-over from other donors' samples. CDR3s include the opening cysteine and the closing phenylalanine or tryptophan. Fields, in order: J gene, CDR3 length, D gene, V gene, clone size, CDR3 DNA, CDR3 protein. A D gene is named only where the DNA matches it firmly. Some rows have no size entry. The others give once, few or many, or a class for an expanded clone.

>TRBJ2-7|14|TRBD1|TRBV28|medium-sized
TGTGCCAGCGGCGGGGACAGGGGCGTAGACGAGCAGTACTTC
CASGGDRGVDEQYF
>TRBJ1-5|19|.|TRBV20-1|many
TGCAGTGCTGGAGATTGGCGTGCGCCAGAAGAGTATAGCAATCAGCCCCAGCATTTT
CSAGDWRAPEEYSNQPQHF
>TRBJ2-2|16|TRBD1|TRBV6-1|few
TGTGCCAGCAGCCCGGACAGGGCCTTTAACACCGGGGAGCTGTTTTTT
CASSPDRAFNTGELFF
>TRBJ2-7|14|.|TRBV28|many
TGTGCCAGCAGTTTATTGGGGACGTTCTACGAGCAGTACTTC
CASSLLGTFYEQYF
>TRBJ2-7|17|.|TRBV3-1|many
TGTGCCAGCAGCCAAGTGAAGGACGTACCTTCGGCCTACGAGCAGTACTTC
CASSQVKDVPSAYEQYF
>TRBJ1-2|16|.|TRBV11-2|many
TGTGCCAGCAGCCAAATTAGGGGATCCGGGGTGTATGGCTACACCTTC
CASSQIRGSGVYGYTF
>TRBJ1-5|16|TRBD1|TRBV19|many
TGTGCCAGTAGTCCAGGGGGGACAGGGGTCCACCAGCCCCAGCATTTT
CASSPGGTGVHQPQHF
>TRBJ1-6|16|.|TRBV4-2|few
TGTGCCAGCAGCGGCTTGGGTCTGGCCCTCGATTCACCCCTCCACTTT
CASSGLGLALDSPLHF
>TRBJ2-2|13|.|TRBV5-4|few
TGTGCCAGCAGCTTGAAAGGCACCGGGGAGCTGTTTTTT
CASSLKGTGELFF
>TRBJ2-3|15|.|TRBV5-4|many
TGTGCCAGCAGTCGACAGGGAGGCTTGACAGATACGCAGTATTTT
CASSRQGGLTDTQYF
>TRBJ2-5|15|.|TRBV2|many
TGTGCCAGCAGTGAAGCGCTTCAAAGCCAAGAGACCCAGTACTTC
CASSEALQSQETQYF
>TRBJ2-1|17|TRBD1|TRBV28|.
TGTGCCAGCAGTTTCCCGGGACAGGGCATCGAATACAATGAGCAGTTCTTC
CASSFPGQGIEYNEQFF
>TRBJ2-1|15|.|TRBV10-3|.
TGTGCCATCAGTGAAGAGGGGACGGATTACAATGAGCAGTTCTTC
CAISEEGTDYNEQFF
>TRBJ2-7|15|.|TRBV28|medium-sized
TGTGCCAGCAGTTTAAGTGGGAGGCCCCCCTACGAGCAGTACTTC
CASSLSGRPPYEQYF
>TRBJ1-6|14|.|TRBV5-6|.
TGTGCCAGCAGCTTGGGGGGGGGTAGCTCACCCCTCCACTTT
CASSLGGGSSPLHF
>TRBJ1-4|14|.|TRBV6-2/TRBV6-3|many
TGTGCCAGCAGTGCTCGGGACGTTAATGAAAAACTGTTTTTT
CASSARDVNEKLFF
>TRBJ2-2|15|TRBD2|TRBV27|many
TGTGCCAGCAGTTTTAAGACTAGCGGAACCGGGGAGCTGTTTTTT
CASSFKTSGTGELFF
>TRBJ2-7|14|.|TRBV6-2/TRBV6-3|medium-sized
TGTGCCAGCAGTTACTCCCAGGCGTCCTACGAGCAGTACTTC
CASSYSQASYEQYF
>TRBJ2-3|14|TRBD2|TRBV7-2|many
TGTGCCAGCAGCTCGGGAGCGGGGTCAGATACGCAGTATTTT
CASSSGAGSDTQYF
>TRBJ2-3|15|TRBD2|TRBV7-2|many
TGTGCCAGCAGCCCTACTAGCGGACGCACAGATACGCAGTATTTT
CASSPTSGRTDTQYF
>TRBJ2-3|15|.|TRBV4-1|many
TGCGCCAGCAGTCGATTCGATGGGTCGTCGGATACGCAGTATTTT
CASSRFDGSSDTQYF
>TRBJ1-1|15|.|TRBV11-2|many
TGTGCCAGCAGCTCCCCCGGGACAAGGAACACTGAAGCTTTCTTT
CASSSPGTRNTEAFF
>TRBJ2-5|15|TRBD2|TRBV9|many
TGTGCCAGCAGCGTAGGTCCAGGACCGAGCGGGGACCAGTACTTC
CASSVGPGPSGDQYF
>TRBJ1-1|13|.|TRBV28|many
TGTGCCAGCAGTTTTCGACAACCCAGTCAAGCTTTCTTT
CASSFRQPSQAFF
>TRBJ2-2|13|TRBD2|TRBV6-1|many
TGTGCCACGAAGGGACTAGCATCAGGGGAGCTGTTTTTT
CATKGLASGELFF
>TRBJ2-1|16|TRBD2|TRBV2|many
TGTGCCAGCAACGGCGCCCTTAGCGGGAGGAGGAATGAGCAGTTCTTC
CASNGALSGRRNEQFF
>TRBJ2-2|14|.|TRBV7-3|many
TGTGCCAGCAGCCAAGGGGGGAGTGCCGGGGAGCTGTTTTTT
CASSQGGSAGELFF
>TRBJ2-7|13|.|TRBV7-9|many
TGTGCCAGCAGCTTCAGGTCCTCCTACGAGCAGTACTTC
CASSFRSSYEQYF
>TRBJ2-7|15|.|TRBV19|.
TGTGCCAGTAGTCCCCTGTTTGCAGGGTACTACGAGCAGTACTTC
CASSPLFAGYYEQYF
>TRBJ2-7|14|TRBD2|TRBV27|medium-sized
TGTGCCAGCAGTTTAGGGCTAGCGGGCGGCGAGCAGTACTTC
CASSLGLAGGEQYF
>TRBJ2-2|15|TRBD2|TRBV12-3/TRBV12-4|many
TGTGCCAGCAGATTAGCGGGAGGGCCGGGCGGGGAGCTGTTTTTT
CASRLAGGPGGELFF
>TRBJ2-3|16|TRBD2|TRBV5-1|once
TGCGCCAGCAGCTTGGGGACTAGCGGAAACACAGATACGCAGTATTTT
CASSLGTSGNTDTQYF
>TRBJ2-1|14|.|TRBV5-8|many
TGTGCCAGCAGCTTGCAATCCCCCTACAATGAGCAGTTCTTC
CASSLQSPYNEQFF
>TRBJ2-1|14|.|TRBV9|few
TGTGCCAGCAGCGTAGTGATTAGTCCGAATGAGCAGTTCTTC
CASSVVISPNEQFF
>TRBJ2-7|14|TRBD1|TRBV18|.
TGTGCCAGCTCACTCGACGGGACAGGGGACGAGCAGTACTTC
CASSLDGTGDEQYF
>TRBJ2-3|14|.|TRBV6-1|many
TGTGCCAGCAAGAGAGGGTGGGACACAGATACGCAGTATTTT
CASKRGWDTDTQYF
>TRBJ2-1|14|.|TRBV19|.
TGTGCCAGTAGTTTCCCTCTCCTCAACAATGAGCAGTTCTTC
CASSFPLLNNEQFF
>TRBJ2-4|16|TRBD1|TRBV3-1|.
TGTGCCAGCAGCCAAGACCCCCGGGACAGGAAAAACATTCAGTACTTC
CASSQDPRDRKNIQYF
>TRBJ2-7|12|.|TRBV10-3|many
TGTGCCATCAGTGAACAGGGCCACGAGCAGTACTTC
CAISEQGHEQYF
>TRBJ2-1|12|.|TRBV6-2/TRBV6-3|many
TGTGCCAGCAGTTATGAGGGGACTGAGCAGTTCTTC
CASSYEGTEQFF
>TRBJ2-1|15|TRBD2|TRBV19|many
TGTGCCAGTAGTCCCTGGACTAGCGGGAACAATGAGCAGTTCTTC
CASSPWTSGNNEQFF
>TRBJ2-7|14|TRBD2|TRBV7-2|.
TGTGCCAGCATGTTAGCGGGAGTGAACTACGAGCAATACTTC
CASMLAGVNYEQYF
>TRBJ2-6|15|.|TRBV28|many
TGTGCCAGCAGTTTACAGGGTGCTGGGGCCAACGTCCTGACTTTC
CASSLQGAGANVLTF
>TRBJ2-5|18|TRBD1|TRBV7-6|few
TGTGCCAGCAGCTTAGAGGCGCGGGTCGGGACAGGGCGAGAGACCCAGTACTTC
CASSLEARVGTGRETQYF
>TRBJ1-1|13|.|TRBV29-1|many
TGCAGCGTTGACCAGGGTAGGAACACTGAAGCTTTCTTT
CSVDQGRNTEAFF
>TRBJ2-1|16|TRBD2|TRBV11-3|many
TGTGCCAGCAGCTTAGGCGGGGGGGGCTCCTACAATGAGCAGTTCTTC
CASSLGGGGSYNEQFF
>TRBJ2-2|16|TRBD2|TRBV20-1|many
TGCAGTGCTAGAGATCAGGCGGGAGGGGGAACCGGGGAGCTGTTTTTT
CSARDQAGGGTGELFF
>TRBJ2-1|13|.|TRBV6-2/TRBV6-3|.
TGTGCCAGCAGTTACAGGGAATACAATGAGCAGTTCTTC
CASSYREYNEQFF